Below are 12 T cell receptor beta chains sequenced from a single sample in a study of CXCR3-negative and CXCR3-positive naive CD8 T cells. Through 5' RACE with UMI labels, the TRB cDNA libraries were prepared. TCRdb reanalyzed the 5' RACE reads, giving one entry per CDR3 protein sequence and no DNA. This table holds about 82,000 distinct CDR3 sequences. Input material: naive CXCR3- CD8+ T cells from blood. Noted subset: CD45RO-CCR7+CD27+CD95- naive CD8+ T cells lacking CXCR3 (TNR3-). The source of these receptors is a human donor in good health. Some clones in this sample may be carry-over from other donors' samples.

The chain joins TRBV12-3 or TRBV12-4 to TRBJ1-2; the D call of TRBD1 rests on TCRdb alone, since no DNA is present to check it. This CDR3 is built from 15 residues. Here the CDR3 reads CASSSPGGWGYGYTF.

The chain is built from TRBV29-1 and TRBJ2-7; absent DNA, TCRdb's TRBD1 call cannot be checked. The CDR3 is made up of 12 amino acids. Germline V gives CDR1 SQVTM, CDR2 ANQGSEA. This chain's CDR3 is CSGKGQRSEQYF.

This chain links TRBV12-3 or TRBV12-4 with TRBJ2-7; there is no DNA to check the TCRdb D call of TRBD1. This CDR3 is built from 15 residues. CDR3 protein: CASSPLRDSSYEQYF.

This chain uses TRBV6-2 or TRBV6-3 with TRBJ2-1. The CDR3 totals 16 residues. Germline assignment: CDR1 MNHEY and CDR2 SVGEGT. The CDR3 loop reads CASSRGQVGTYNEQFF.

The genes are TRBV13 and TRBJ2-7; TCRdb's D call of TRBD1 is untestable without DNA. The CDR3 runs 14 residues. Germline CDR1 and CDR2: PRHDT and FYEKMQ (reference sequence). CDR3 residues: CASSEGQGGYEQYF.

This chain joins TRBV12-3 or TRBV12-4 and TRBJ1-1; with no DNA, the TCRdb D assignment of TRBD1 cannot be verified. The CDR3 totals 14 residues. CDR3 in amino acids: CASPAPDRATEAFF.

This rearrangement joins TRBV6-5 to TRBJ2-1; TCRdb designates TRBD2, a call that cannot be tested without DNA. Germline V lookup: CDR1 MNHEY, CDR2 SVGAGI. The CDR3 sequence is 14 residues long. Here the CDR3 reads CASSSGRRDNEQFF.

The rearrangement uses TRBV7-2 and TRBJ2-7; TCRdb's D call, TRBD2, is unchecked because there is no DNA. CDR1 and CDR2 (germline): SGHTA, FQGNSA. The CDR3 extends over 19 amino acids. The chain's CDR3 is CASSSRGGLAEHHTYEQYF.

The gene calls are TRBV29-1 and TRBJ1-1. From germline, CDR1 is SQVTM and CDR2 ANQGSEA. The CDR3 loop spans 13 amino acids. The CDR3 protein is CSARGDMNTEAFF.

The V gene is TRBV7-9, the J gene TRBJ2-7; absent DNA, TCRdb's TRBD1 call cannot be checked. The CDR3 contains 15 residues. The V gene's germline CDR1 is SEHNR and CDR2 FQNEAQ (reference sequence). The CDR3 loop is CASSPGTGDLYEQYF.

The chain combines TRBV15 with TRBJ1-1. The CDR3 is 14 amino acids. CDR1 is LNHNV, CDR2 YYDKDF, per germline (reference sequence). The CDR3 sequence: CATSRDPLDTEAFF.

The J gene is TRBJ2-5, the V gene TRBV7-3; the D call from TCRdb, TRBD2, cannot be confirmed without DNA. Germline CDR1 reads SGHTA; CDR2 reads FQGTGA. The CDR3 sequence is 15 residues long. The CDR3 sequence is CANSQTGLAGETQYF.